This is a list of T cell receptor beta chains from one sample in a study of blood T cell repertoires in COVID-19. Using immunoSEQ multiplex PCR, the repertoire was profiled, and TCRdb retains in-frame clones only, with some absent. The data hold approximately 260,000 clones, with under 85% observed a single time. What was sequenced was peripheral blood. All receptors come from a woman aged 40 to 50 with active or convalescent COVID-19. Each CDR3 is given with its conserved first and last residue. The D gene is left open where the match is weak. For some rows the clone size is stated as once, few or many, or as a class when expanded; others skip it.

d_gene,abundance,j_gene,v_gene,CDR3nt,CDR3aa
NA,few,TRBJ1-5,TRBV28,TGTGCCAGCAGTACTACAGGCCAGCCCCAGCATTTT,CASSTTGQPQHF
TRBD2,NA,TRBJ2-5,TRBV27,TGTGCCAGCAGCCCTTCAAGGACTAGCGGGGGGGCGCCTCAAGAGACCCAGTACTTC,CASSPSRTSGGAPQETQYF
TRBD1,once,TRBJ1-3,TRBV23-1,TGCGCCAGCAACCTGGACAGGGGACCCGCCAGGTGGGGAAACACCATATATTTT,CASNLDRGPARWGNTIYF
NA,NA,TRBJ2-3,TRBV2,TGTGCCAGCAGTGAAGGACGGGGCACAGATACGCAGTATTTT,CASSEGRGTDTQYF
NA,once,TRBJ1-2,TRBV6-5,TGTGCCAGCAGTTTAGACGGAGTCCGGTATGGCTACACCTTC,CASSLDGVRYGYTF
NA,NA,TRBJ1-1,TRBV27,TGTGCCAGCAGATCATGGCAGGGGACGAACACTGAAGCTTTCTTT,CASRSWQGTNTEAFF
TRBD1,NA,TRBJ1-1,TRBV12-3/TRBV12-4,TGTGCCAGCAGTTCGGTGACAGGGTCAGAAGCTTTCTTT,CASSSVTGSEAFF
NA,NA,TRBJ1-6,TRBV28,TGTGCATGGGGCAGGGTGGGCTATTCACCCCTCCACTTT,CAWGRVGYSPLHF
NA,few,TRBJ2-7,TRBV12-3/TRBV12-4,TGTGCCAGCAGTTTACTCCACGAGCAGTACTTC,CASSLLHEQYF
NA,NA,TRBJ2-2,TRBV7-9,TGTGCCAGCAGCTGGCAGGAATTCGGGGAGCTGTTTTTT,CASSWQEFGELFF
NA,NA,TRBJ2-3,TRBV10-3,TGTGCCATCAGCAACACAGATACGCAGTATTTT,CAISNTDTQYF
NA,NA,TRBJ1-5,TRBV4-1,TGCGCCAGCAGCCAAGGACGAGGTGTTTATAGCAATCAGCCCCAGCATTTT,CASSQGRGVYSNQPQHF
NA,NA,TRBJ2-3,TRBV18,TGTGCCAGCTCACCGGTCCGGGGAGGAGGCACAGATACGCAGTATTTT,CASSPVRGGGTDTQYF
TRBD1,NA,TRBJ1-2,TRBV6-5,TGTGCCAGCAGCCGAGGGACAGGGGGGGATGGCTACACCTTC,CASSRGTGGDGYTF
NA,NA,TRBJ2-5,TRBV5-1,TGCGCCAGCAGCTTGGTGCCTACCCCAGAGACCCAGTACTTC,CASSLVPTPETQYF
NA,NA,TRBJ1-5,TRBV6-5,TGTGCCAGCAGTACAGGGTACTACAATCAGCCCCAGCATTTT,CASSTGYYNQPQHF
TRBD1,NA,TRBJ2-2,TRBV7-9,TGTGCCAGCAGCCCGACAGGGGGTTTAACCGGGGAGCTGTTTTTT,CASSPTGGLTGELFF
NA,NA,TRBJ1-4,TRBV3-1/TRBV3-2,TGTGCCAGCAGCCAAATGGGGGCGCGTGGTGAAAAACTGTTTTTT,CASSQMGARGEKLFF
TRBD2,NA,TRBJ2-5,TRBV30,TGTGCGTGGACTAGCGGGGTTGGGGAGACCCAGTACTTC,CAWTSGVGETQYF
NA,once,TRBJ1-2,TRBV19,TGTGCCAGTAGTACCACGGTGAACTATGGCTACACCTTC,CASSTTVNYGYTF
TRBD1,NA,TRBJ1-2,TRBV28,TGTGCCAGCAGTGGACAGGCGACCGATGTATCGCGTGGCTACACCTTC,CASSGQATDVSRGYTF
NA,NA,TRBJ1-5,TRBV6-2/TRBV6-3,TGTGCCAGCAGCACCGGGGGGGTTCAGCCCCAGCATTTT,CASSTGGVQPQHF
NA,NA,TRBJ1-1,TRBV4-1,TGCGCCAGCAGCCATCAATTTCCTGACCCGGGGACTGAAGCTTTCTTT,CASSHQFPDPGTEAFF
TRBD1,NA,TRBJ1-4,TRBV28,TGTGCCAGCAGTTCCCGGGACAGGGTTGGTGAAAAACTGTTTTTT,CASSSRDRVGEKLFF
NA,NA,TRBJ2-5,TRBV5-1,TGCGCCAGCACCCTTTATAACGGGGGAGATCAAGAGACCCAGTACTTC,CASTLYNGGDQETQYF
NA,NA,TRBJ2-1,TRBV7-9,TGTGCCAGCAGCCTGGGGCAAACCTCCTACAATGAGCAGTTCTTC,CASSLGQTSYNEQFF